Sequencing of this T cell receptor (beta chain) was carried out in a study of OX40 agonist ivuxolimab in advanced cancers. Study background: As their treatment, patients were administered ivuxolimab, an agonistic anti-OX40 (CD134) antibody.

The CDR3 sequence is 15 residues long. Germline loops: CDR1 LNHDA, CDR2 SQIVND (reference sequence). Trimming took off 3 bases at V and 5 bases at J, with 16 bases between the two ends. Using immunoSEQ multiplex PCR, the repertoire was profiled, and TCRdb retains in-frame clones only, with some absent. The sample has around 38,000 clones, about 90% seen once; the top ten hold 9.5%. In regard to this clone: Antigen unknown.

Study observations and caveats: Not determined was the antigen specificity of the expanded peripheral T cells. Some nonresponders additionally presented with little normalized T-cell clonal expansion.

The source is an adult with an advanced solid tumor such as melanoma, head and neck, liver or kidney cancer. The genes are TRBV19 and TRBJ2-5, with D possibly matching TRBD2 (6 bases). The specimen comprised CD4+ or CD8+ T cells sorted from blood, sampled in a trial of the OX40 agonist ivuxolimab. DNA of the CDR3: TGTGCCAGTAGTATCGGAGGGTCTAGCGTGGAGACCCAGTACTTC. Translated: CASSIGGSSVETQYF.